The 24 T cell receptor beta chains presented below share a single source sample, sequenced in a study of T cell responses to AZD1222 COVID-19 vaccine. Sequencing was performed with immunoSEQ multiplex PCR; in TCRdb, only in-frame clones are kept and a portion is missing. The sample contains about 89,000 clones, about nine tenths of which appear only once. This specimen consisted of peripheral blood, obtained 28 days after the second AZD1222 dose. Receptors originate from an adult who received the AZD1222 COVID-19 vaccine.

The chain recombines TRBV5-1 with TRBJ1-5, with 8 bases lining up with TRBD1. The CDR3 extends over 18 amino acids. Germline values: CDR1 SGHRS, CDR2 YFSETQ. The ends lost 4 bases at V and 0 bases at J; junction bases unmatched: 12. CDR3 sequence (DNA): TGCGCCAGCAGCCCAGGGACAGGAGAGGGGTATAGCAATCAGCCCCAGCATTTT. It specifies CASSPGTGEGYSNQPQHF.

The chain couples TRBV18 to TRBJ1-2, with a tentative D call TRBD1 (5 bases). The CDR3 contains 15 residues. With 2 bases removed from V and 5 bases from J, the gap between germline ends came to 15 bases. The germline CDR1 and CDR2 sequences are KGHSH and LQKENI. CDR3 region: CASSPNEGRGYGYTF. The DNA of the CDR3 is TGTGCCAGCTCACCAAACGAGGGGCGAGGTTATGGCTACACCTTC.

The rearrangement links TRBV6-2 or TRBV6-3 to TRBJ2-7; D not resolved. Trimming removed 0 bases at V and 5 bases at J, with 14 bases between. The length of the CDR3 is 15 residues. Germline loops: CDR1 MNHEY, CDR2 SVGEGT. In nucleotides, the CDR3 is TGTGCCAGCAGTTACTCCGGGCCACGAACTAACGAGCAGTACTTC. Translation: CASSYSGPRTNEQYF.

The rearrangement uses TRBV11-1 and TRBJ2-7; the D gene is possibly TRBD1 (6 bases). The CDR3 loop spans 14 amino acids. Per germline, CDR1 SGHAT and CDR2 FQDESV (reference sequence). Deletions cut 2 bases from V and 4 bases from J, with 12 bases between. CDR3 sequence: CASSLFRGAYEQYF. CDR3 nucleotide sequence: TGTGCCAGCAGCTTATTCAGGGGAGCGTACGAGCAGTACTTC. Combining the CDR3 with reference TRBV11-1 and TRBJ2-7 gives the whole variable domain EAEVAQSPRYKITEKSQAVAFWCDPISGHATLYWYRQILGQGPELLVQFQDESVVDDSQLPKDRFSAERLKGVDSTLKIQPAELGDSAMYLCASSLFRGAYEQYFGPGTRLTVT.

The V call is TRBV3-1 (or the pseudogene TRBV3-2), the J call TRBJ2-5; maybe TRBD1 (7 bases). TRBJ2-7 explains the end of the DNA better; the J call may be wrong. Per the germline V gene, CDR1 is LGHDT and CDR2 is YNNKEL (reference sequence). There are 15 residues in the CDR3. CDR3 DNA sequence: TGTGCCAGCAGCCCCGGGCAGGGGGGCCCCTACGAGCAGTACTTC. Translation gives CASSPGQGGPYEQYF.

In its sample, this clone was seen once. The rearrangement uses TRBV28 and TRBJ1-3, with a weak D call TRBD1 (5 bases). CDR1 and CDR2 (germline): MDHEN, SYDVKM. The CDR3 spans 15 residues. Trimming removed 5 bases at V and 4 bases at J, with 15 bases between. The CDR3 loop is CASSRGGSDGNTIYF. The CDR3 region has the DNA TGTGCCAGCAGTCGGGGGGGGTCTGACGGAAACACCATATATTTT.

This clone has only one observation. This sequence joins TRBV6-5 and TRBJ1-1, with D possibly being TRBD1 (6 bases). This CDR3 is built from 14 residues. Per the germline V gene, CDR1 is MNHEY and CDR2 is SVGAGI. V lost 6 bases and J 5 bases, leaving 16 bases between the germline ends. CDR3 region: CASSPGRRGTEAFF. The DNA for the CDR3 is TGTGCCAGCAGCCCGGGACGAAGGGGGACTGAAGCTTTCTTT.

In nucleotides, the CDR3 is TGTGCCAGCAGCAAAGACAGGGGGCACACCGGGGAGCTGTTTTTT. Encoded protein: CASSKDRGHTGELFF. The V and J genes are TRBV5-4 and TRBJ2-2, with 10 nucleotides matching TRBD1. This CDR3 is 15 amino acids long. CDR1 and CDR2 from the germline V gene are SGHNT and YYREEE (reference sequence). The V and J ends lost 4 bases and 3 bases, in that order; junction bases with no gene match: 3. The complete variable domain, with remaining parts taken from reference TRBV5-4 and TRBJ2-2, reads ETGVTQSPTHLIKTRGQQVTLRCSSQSGHNTVSWYQQALGQGPQFIFQYYREEENGRGNFPPRFSGLQFPNYSSELNVNALELDDSALYLCASSKDRGHTGELFFGEGSRLTVL.

Details on this clone: The junction shows a germline mismatch at one end, possibly a read error. DNA of the CDR3: TGCGCCAGCAGCTTGGGGGTAGGTGGCCCGAACGCTGAAGCTTTCTTT. This encodes CASSLGVGGPNAEAFF. This chain links TRBV5-1 with TRBJ1-1, with D uncertain. CDR3 size: 16 residues. Germline V lookup: CDR1 SGHRS, CDR2 YFSETQ.

CDR3 residues: CASSFRIGGNEQFF. The CDR3 nucleotides read TGTGCCAGCAGTTTTCGAATCGGGGGAAATGAGCAGTTCTTC. V and J are TRBV27 and TRBJ2-1; maybe TRBD2 (6 bases). V shed 3 bases and J shed 7 bases, with 13 bases lying between them. The CDR3 is made up of 14 amino acids. The germline CDR1 and CDR2 sequences are MNHEY and SMNVEV (reference sequence).

The chain recombines TRBV27 with TRBJ1-3, with 7 nucleotides matching TRBD1. Per germline, CDR1 MNHEY and CDR2 SMNVEV (reference sequence). This CDR3 is built from 16 residues. The V segment lost 5 bases and the J segment 2 bases; nucleotides outside the gene matches: 9. The CDR3 DNA reads as TGTGCCAGCAGTCACCGGACAGGACCTCCTGGAAACACCATATATTTT. Translated, it gives CASSHRTGPPGNTIYF.

The rearrangement joins TRBV3-1 (or the pseudogene TRBV3-2) to TRBJ1-5; TRBD1 might be the D (5 bases). Germline CDR1 and CDR2: LGHDT and YNNKEL (reference sequence). Between the trimmed V and J ends, which lost 1 base and 12 bases, there was a span of 22 bases. The CDR3 is 16 amino acids. This chain's CDR3 is CASSQGSSGPRGVQHF. The DNA for the CDR3 is TGTGCCAGCAGCCAAGGAAGTTCGGGGCCGCGGGGAGTCCAGCATTTT.

The chain recombines TRBV7-9 with TRBJ2-5, with TRBD2 matching 8 bases. The germline CDR1 and CDR2 sequences are SEHNR and FQNEAQ (reference sequence). The V segment lost 4 bases and the J segment 4 bases; nucleotides outside the gene matches: 5. The CDR3 extends over 14 amino acids. CDR3 sequence: CASSWVAGTETQYF. The CDR3 DNA follows: TGTGCCAGCAGCTGGGTAGCGGGAACAGAGACCCAGTACTTC. Based on the CDR3 plus reference TRBV7-9 and TRBJ2-5, the full variable domain is DTGVSQNPRHKITKRGQNVTFRCDPISEHNRLYWYRQTLGQGPEFLTYFQNEAQLEKSRLLSDRFSAERPKGSFSTLEIQRTEQGDSAMYLCASSWVAGTETQYFGPGTRLLVL.

The chain has TRBV5-1 and TRBJ1-5; D remains unclear. The CDR3 is 15 amino acids. V shed 3 bases and J shed 2 bases, with 12 bases lying between them. The germline V gene encodes CDR1 SGHRS and CDR2 YFSETQ. The CDR3 sequence is CASSYGPAGNQPQHF. The CDR3 coding sequence is TGCGCCAGCAGCTACGGCCCCGCTGGCAATCAGCCCCAGCATTTT.

The chain uses TRBV7-9 and TRBJ1-1; a possible D gene is TRBD1 (5 bases). Trimming took off 5 bases at V and 3 bases at J, with 22 bases between the two ends. This CDR3 comprises 17 residues. Germline-derived CDR1 and CDR2 are SEHNR and FQNEAQ (reference sequence). CDR3 DNA: TGTGCCAGCAGCATTAACCGGGGCCGAAGTAGGGACACTGAAGCTTTCTTT. The encoded protein is CASSINRGRSRDTEAFF.

The DNA of the CDR3 is TGTGCCAGCAGCGCGGACTCCCAAGCTAACTATGGCTACACCTTC. It codes for CASSADSQANYGYTF. The V call is TRBV5-6, the J call TRBJ1-2; D remains ambiguous. V lost 4 bases, J lost 0 bases, and 13 bases lay in between. The germline V gene encodes CDR1 SGHDT and CDR2 YYEEEE. The CDR3 runs to 15 residues.

The chain links TRBV2 to TRBJ2-7; D might be TRBD1 (5 bases). This CDR3 region has 15 residues. V lost 6 bases and J 5 bases, leaving 20 bases between the germline ends. The germline CDR1 and CDR2 sequences are SNHLY and FYNNEI. For the CDR3, the DNA is TGTGCCAGCAGCACTTTAAGGGCCAGGGTAGACGAGCAGTACTTC. It encodes CASSTLRARVDEQYF.

Here the CDR3 DNA reads TGTGCCAGCAGTAATTTGGAGGCCCAGTACTTC. As protein: CASSNLEAQYF. The chain links TRBV6-5 to TRBJ2-5; TRBD2 might be the D (5 bases). The CDR3 contains 11 residues. Looked up from germline, CDR1 is MNHEY and CDR2 is SVGAGI. V lost 5 bases to trimming and J lost 9 bases, with 10 bases between them.

This chain connects TRBV15 to TRBJ1-1; no clear D gene. The CDR3 extends over 14 amino acids. Trimming took off 4 bases at V and 4 bases at J, with 13 bases between the two ends. In germline, CDR1 is LNHNV, CDR2 YYDKDF (reference sequence). CDR3 in DNA: TGTGCCACCAGCATTGAATCTATGGGCACTGAAGCTTTCTTT. Amino acids: CATSIESMGTEAFF.

The chain has TRBV5-1 and TRBJ1-1; D not certain. The V gene lost 2 bases and the J gene lost 1 base, with 18 bases spanning the gap. There are 17 residues in the CDR3. Germline V lookup: CDR1 SGHRS, CDR2 YFSETQ. CDR3 in DNA: TGCGCCAGCAGCTTACGTACGTCTGGCCGCCCGAACACTGAAGCTTTCTTT. Translating it yields CASSLRTSGRPNTEAFF.

The rearrangement uses TRBV2 and TRBJ1-1; D is possibly TRBD1 (5 bases). This CDR3 contains 14 residues. V shed 4 bases and J shed 4 bases, with 13 bases lying between them. In germline, CDR1 is SNHLY, CDR2 FYNNEI. In DNA, the CDR3 is TGTGCCAGCAGTGCGGGACGGTCGGGCACTGAAGCTTTCTTT. Protein product: CASSAGRSGTEAFF.

This chain uses TRBV6-4 with TRBJ2-3; D is ambiguous. The length of the CDR3 is 14 residues. Per germline, CDR1 MRHNA and CDR2 SNTAGT. V was clipped by 10 bases and J by 0 bases, with 14 bases between them. The CDR3 is CATKTFSSTDTQYF. In DNA form, the CDR3 reads TGTGCCACCAAAACCTTTTCGAGCACAGATACGCAGTATTTT.

The chain is built from TRBV11-2 and TRBJ2-3, with TRBD2 identical over 8 bases. This CDR3 is built from 18 residues. V dropped 6 bases and J dropped 1; count of bases not matched to a gene: 15. CDR1 and CDR2 from the germline V gene are SGHAT and FQNNGV. The CDR3 DNA follows: TGTGCCAGCAGGGTAGCCGGTCGGGCGGGGGGCCGCACAGATACGCAGTATTTT. Translation: CASRVAGRAGGRTDTQYF.

The chain is built from TRBV5-4 and TRBJ2-1; 10 bases align to TRBD1. Germline CDR1 SGHNT, CDR2 YYREEE (reference sequence). V shed 2 bases and J 9 bases; nucleotides not matched to a gene: 8. The CDR3 runs to 15 residues. The CDR3 nucleotides are TGTGCCAGCAGCTTCCGACAGGGGGCATTTGGTGAGCAGTTCTTC. Translating gives CASSFRQGAFGEQFF.